The clone carrying this TCR beta chain was found many times. Its target is not known. The sequenced fragment ends 3 residues before the CDR3 boundary, so the rest is inferred from the germline J gene. This entry comes from a study of T cell clonality in common variable immunodeficiency. Overall study findings and caveats: CVID patient heterogeneity limited repertoire-clinical complication correlations. Authors noted CVID clonality's cause needs subpopulation repertoire sequencing.

Generated by immunoSEQ multiplex PCR, the TCRdb table keeps only in-frame clones and is missing some. The sample was found to contain around 32,000 clones, and every one recurs. Germline-derived CDR1 and CDR2 are LNHDA and SQIVND (reference sequence). J gave up 7 bases and V 0 bases, and 6 bases lay outside the gene matches. The CDR3 consists of 15 residues. The chain links TRBV19 to TRBJ2-1, with 7 bases lining up with TRBD2. What was sequenced was peripheral blood mononuclear cells. The sequence came from a person between 18 and 70 years old in good health. CDR3 region: CASSIDGLVMNEQFF. CDR3 DNA (partial): TGTGCCAGTAGTATAGACGGACTAGTGATGAATGAG.